This TCR beta chain stems from a study of cytomegalovirus exposure and HLA in healthy donors. Whole-study results and caveats: A later analysis, which compared TCR beta chains of equal frequency, found the HLA-associated ones more clonally expanded. Researchers reported in a later analysis that common viral pathogens appeared linked to several top clusters. The study flagged roughly 150 TCR beta chains as cytomegalovirus-associated.

13 Jbeta primers and 60 Vbeta primers were used for the PCR. Assay used: immunoSEQ multiplex PCR; TCRdb lists only in-frame clones, some missing. The sample includes 90,000 to 120,000 clones, approximately 80% of them seen just once. For this clone: Its antigen remains unknown.

Source material: PBMCs. The clonotype comes from a woman between 18 and 29 years old in good health and CMV-seropositive.

The CDR3 protein is CASGPTQGGGDTQYF. CDR3 in DNA: TGTGCTAGTGGCCCCACACAGGGGGGGGGAGATACGCAGTATTTT. The chain couples TRBV12-5 to TRBJ2-3, with a tentative D call TRBD1 (8 bases). This CDR3 contains 15 residues. Deletions cut 6 bases from V and 5 bases from J, with 18 bases between. Germline loops: CDR1 LGHNT, CDR2 FRNRAP.